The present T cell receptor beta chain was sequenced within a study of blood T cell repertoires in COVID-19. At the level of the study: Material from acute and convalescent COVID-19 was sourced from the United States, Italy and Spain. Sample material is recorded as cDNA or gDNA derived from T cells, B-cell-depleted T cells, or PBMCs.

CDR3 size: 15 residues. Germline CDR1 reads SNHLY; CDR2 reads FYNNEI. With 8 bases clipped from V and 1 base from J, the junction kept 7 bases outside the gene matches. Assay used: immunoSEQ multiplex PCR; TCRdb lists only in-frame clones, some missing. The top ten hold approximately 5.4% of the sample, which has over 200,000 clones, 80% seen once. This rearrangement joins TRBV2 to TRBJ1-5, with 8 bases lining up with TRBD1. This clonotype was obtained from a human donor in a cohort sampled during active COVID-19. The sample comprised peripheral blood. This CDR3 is CASAPQGDSNQPQHF. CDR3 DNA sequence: TGTGCCAGCGCCCCACAGGGGGACAGCAATCAGCCCCAGCATTTT.